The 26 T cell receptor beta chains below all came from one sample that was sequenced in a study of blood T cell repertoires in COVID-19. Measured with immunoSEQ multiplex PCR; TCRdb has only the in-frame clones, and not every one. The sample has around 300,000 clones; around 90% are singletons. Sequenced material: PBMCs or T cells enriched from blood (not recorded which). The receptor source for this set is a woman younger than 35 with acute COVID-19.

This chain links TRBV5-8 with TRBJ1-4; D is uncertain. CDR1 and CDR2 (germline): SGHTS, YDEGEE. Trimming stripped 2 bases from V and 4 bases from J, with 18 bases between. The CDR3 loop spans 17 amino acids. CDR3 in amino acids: CASSLYWVGPHNEKLFF. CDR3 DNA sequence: TGTGCCAGCAGCTTATATTGGGTTGGGCCCCATAATGAAAAACTGTTTTTT. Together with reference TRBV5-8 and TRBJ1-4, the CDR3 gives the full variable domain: EAGVTQSPTHLIKTRGQQATLRCSPISGHTSVYWYQQALGLGLQFLLWYDEGEERNRGNFPPRFSGRQFPNYSSELNVNALELEDSALYLCASSLYWVGPHNEKLFFGSGTQLSVL.

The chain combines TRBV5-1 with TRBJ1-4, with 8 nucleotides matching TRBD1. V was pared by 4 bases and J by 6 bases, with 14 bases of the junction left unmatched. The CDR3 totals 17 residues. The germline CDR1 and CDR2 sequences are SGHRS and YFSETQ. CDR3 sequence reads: CASSTGQGSLVYEKLFF. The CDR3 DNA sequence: TGCGCCAGCAGCACCGGACAGGGCTCGCTTGTATATGAAAAACTGTTTTTT.

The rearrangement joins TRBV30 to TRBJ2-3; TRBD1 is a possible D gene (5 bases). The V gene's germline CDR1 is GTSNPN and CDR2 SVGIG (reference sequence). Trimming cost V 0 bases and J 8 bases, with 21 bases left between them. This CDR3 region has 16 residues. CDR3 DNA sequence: TGTGCCTGGAGTGTATTTGGGGATTTCACAGGTCTTACGCAGTATTTT. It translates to CAWSVFGDFTGLTQYF.

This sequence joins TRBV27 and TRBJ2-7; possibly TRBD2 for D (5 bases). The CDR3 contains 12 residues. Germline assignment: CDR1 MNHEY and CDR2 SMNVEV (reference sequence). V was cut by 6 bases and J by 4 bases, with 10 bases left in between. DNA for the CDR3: TGTGCCAGCAGCGGGGAGAGGTACGAGCAGTACTTC. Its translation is CASSGERYEQYF.

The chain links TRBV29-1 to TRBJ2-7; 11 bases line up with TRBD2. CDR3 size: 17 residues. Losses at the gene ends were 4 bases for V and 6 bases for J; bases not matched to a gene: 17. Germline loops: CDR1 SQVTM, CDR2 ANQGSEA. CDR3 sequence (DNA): TGCAGCGTTGTTTCTAATTCGGTAGCGGGAGGGTTAAGCGAGCAGTACTTC. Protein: CSVVSNSVAGGLSEQYF.

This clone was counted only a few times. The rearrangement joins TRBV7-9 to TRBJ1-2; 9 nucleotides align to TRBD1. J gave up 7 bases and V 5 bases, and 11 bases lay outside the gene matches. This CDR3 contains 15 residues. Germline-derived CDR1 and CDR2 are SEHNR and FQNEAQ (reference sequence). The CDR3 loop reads CASSHGQGPEGGYTF. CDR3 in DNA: TGTGCCAGCAGCCACGGACAGGGGCCGGAGGGTGGCTACACCTTC. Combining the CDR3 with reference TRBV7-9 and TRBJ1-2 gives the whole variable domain DTGVSQNPRHKITKRGQNVTFRCDPISEHNRLYWYRQTLGQGPEFLTYFQNEAQLEKSRLLSDRFSAERPKGSFSTLEIQRTEQGDSAMYLCASSHGQGPEGGYTFGSGTRLTVV.

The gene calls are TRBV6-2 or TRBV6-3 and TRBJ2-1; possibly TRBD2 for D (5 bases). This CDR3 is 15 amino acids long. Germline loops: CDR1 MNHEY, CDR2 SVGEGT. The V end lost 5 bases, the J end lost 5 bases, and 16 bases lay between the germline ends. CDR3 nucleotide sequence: TGTGCCAGCAGTGATCACGGACTCGGTAACAATGAGCAGTTCTTC. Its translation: CASSDHGLGNNEQFF.

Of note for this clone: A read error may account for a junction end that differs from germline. The CDR3 loop is CSVEGGLAGVPYEQYF. The CDR3 bases are TGCAGCGTGGAAGGGGGACTAGCGGGAGTCCCCTACGAGCAGTACTTC. The rearrangement uses TRBV29-1 and TRBJ2-7; 14 bases are a match to TRBD2. The germline V gene encodes CDR1 SQVTM and CDR2 ANQGSEA. This CDR3 spans 16 amino acids.

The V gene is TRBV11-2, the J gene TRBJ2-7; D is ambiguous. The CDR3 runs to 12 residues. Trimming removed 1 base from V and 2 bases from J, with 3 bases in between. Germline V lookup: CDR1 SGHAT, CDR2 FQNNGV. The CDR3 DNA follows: TGTGCCAGCAGCTTAGCTGCCTACGAGCAGTACTTC. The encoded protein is CASSLAAYEQYF. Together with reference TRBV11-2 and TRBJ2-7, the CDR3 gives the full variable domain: EAGVAQSPRYKIIEKRQSVAFWCNPISGHATLYWYQQILGQGPKLLIQFQNNGVVDDSQLPKDRFSAERLKGVDSTLKIQPAKLEDSAVYLCASSLAAYEQYFGPGTRLTVT.

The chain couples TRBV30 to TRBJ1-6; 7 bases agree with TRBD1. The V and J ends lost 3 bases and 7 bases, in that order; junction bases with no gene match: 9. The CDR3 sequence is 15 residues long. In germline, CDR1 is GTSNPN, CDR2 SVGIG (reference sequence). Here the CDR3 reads CAWRPGRGPNSPLHF. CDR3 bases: TGTGCCTGGAGACCCGGGAGGGGGCCGAATTCACCCCTCCACTTT.

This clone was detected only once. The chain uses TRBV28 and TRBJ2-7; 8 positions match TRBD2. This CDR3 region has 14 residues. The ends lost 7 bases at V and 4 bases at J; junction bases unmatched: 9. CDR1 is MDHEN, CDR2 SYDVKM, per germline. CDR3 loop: CASIDSGMRYEQYF. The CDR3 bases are TGTGCCAGCATCGATAGCGGGATGAGATACGAGCAGTACTTC.

Written as DNA, the CDR3 is TGTGCCAGCAGTGCCAGGGGAGTAGGAGATACGCAGTATTTT. Residues: CASSARGVGDTQYF. The chain carries TRBV25-1 and TRBJ2-3; D may be TRBD1 (6 bases). V was shortened by 4 bases and J by 5 bases, with 13 bases between the two germline ends. The CDR3 runs 14 residues. Germline-derived CDR1 and CDR2 are MGHDK and SYGVNS.

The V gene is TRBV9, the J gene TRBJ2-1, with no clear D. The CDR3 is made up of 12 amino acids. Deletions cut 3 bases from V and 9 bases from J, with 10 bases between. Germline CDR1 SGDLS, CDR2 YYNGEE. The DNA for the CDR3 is TGTGCCAGCAGCGGGGTCGGCGGTGAGCAGTTCTTC. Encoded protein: CASSGVGGEQFF.

CDR3 residues: CASSSRDRETRQPQHF. CDR3 in DNA: TGTGCCAGCAGCTCTAGGGACAGGGAAACACGTCAGCCCCAGCATTTT. The V gene is TRBV3-1 (or the pseudogene TRBV3-2), the J gene TRBJ1-5; 9 nucleotides line up with TRBD1. CDR1 and CDR2 from the germline V gene are LGHDT and YNNKEL (reference sequence). This CDR3 has 16 residues. J lost 6 bases, V lost 5 bases, and 11 bases had no gene match.

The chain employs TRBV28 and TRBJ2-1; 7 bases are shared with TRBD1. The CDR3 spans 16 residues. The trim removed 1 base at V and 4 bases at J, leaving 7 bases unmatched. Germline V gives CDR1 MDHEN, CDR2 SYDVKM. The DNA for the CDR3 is TGTGCCAGCAGTTTATTGTCAGGGGGTGGGTACAATGAGCAGTTCTTC. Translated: CASSLLSGGGYNEQFF.

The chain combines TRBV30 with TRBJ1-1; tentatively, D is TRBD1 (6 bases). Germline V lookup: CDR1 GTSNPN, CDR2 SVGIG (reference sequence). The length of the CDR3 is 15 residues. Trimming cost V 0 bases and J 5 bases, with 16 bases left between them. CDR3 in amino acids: CAWSVYRAGGTEAFF. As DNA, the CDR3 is TGTGCCTGGAGTGTTTACAGGGCCGGGGGGACTGAAGCTTTCTTT.

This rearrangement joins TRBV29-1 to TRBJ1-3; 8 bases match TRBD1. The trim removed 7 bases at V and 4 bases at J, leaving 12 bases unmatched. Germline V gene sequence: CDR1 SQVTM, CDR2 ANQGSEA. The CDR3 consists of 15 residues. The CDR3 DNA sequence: TGCAGCGCCGGACGCGCTGACAGGGGAGGAAACACCATATATTTT. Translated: CSAGRADRGGNTIYF.

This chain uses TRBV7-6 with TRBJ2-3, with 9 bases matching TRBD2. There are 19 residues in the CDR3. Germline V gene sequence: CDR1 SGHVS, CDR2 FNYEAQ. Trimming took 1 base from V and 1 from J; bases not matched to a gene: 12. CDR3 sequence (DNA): TGTGCCAGCAGCTTAGGAGGGACTAGCTTCGGGACTGGCACAGATACGCAGTATTTT. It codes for CASSLGGTSFGTGTDTQYF.

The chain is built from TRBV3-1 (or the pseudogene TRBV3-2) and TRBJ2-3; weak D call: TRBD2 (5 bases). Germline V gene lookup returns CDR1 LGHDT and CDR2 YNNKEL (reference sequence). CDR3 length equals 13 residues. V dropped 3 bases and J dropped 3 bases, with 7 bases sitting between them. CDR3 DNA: TGTGCCAGCAGCCAGGTAGCGACAGATACGCAGTATTTT. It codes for CASSQVATDTQYF.

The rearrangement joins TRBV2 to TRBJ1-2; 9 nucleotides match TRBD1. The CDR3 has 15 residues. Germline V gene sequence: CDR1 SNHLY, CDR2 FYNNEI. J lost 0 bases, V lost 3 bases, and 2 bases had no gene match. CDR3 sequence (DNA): TGTGCCAGCAGTGAGGACAGGGGAGCTAACTATGGCTACACCTTC. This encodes CASSEDRGANYGYTF.

The CDR3 coding sequence is TGTGCCATCAGTGACTCCGGGACTAGCGGCTCCTACGAGCAGTACTTC. This sequence encodes CAISDSGTSGSYEQYF. The J gene is TRBJ2-7, the V gene TRBV10-3; TRBD2 aligns across 11 bases. J gave up 0 bases and V 3 bases, and 4 bases lay outside the gene matches. CDR1 is ENHRY, CDR2 SYGVKD, per germline. The CDR3 has 16 residues.

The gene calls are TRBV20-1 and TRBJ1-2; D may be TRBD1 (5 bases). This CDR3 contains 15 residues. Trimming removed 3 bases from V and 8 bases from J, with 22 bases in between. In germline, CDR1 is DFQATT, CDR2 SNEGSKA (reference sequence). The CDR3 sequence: CSASVGQGGLRGYTF. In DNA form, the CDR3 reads TGCAGTGCTAGTGTCGGGCAGGGAGGTTTGCGGGGCTACACCTTC.

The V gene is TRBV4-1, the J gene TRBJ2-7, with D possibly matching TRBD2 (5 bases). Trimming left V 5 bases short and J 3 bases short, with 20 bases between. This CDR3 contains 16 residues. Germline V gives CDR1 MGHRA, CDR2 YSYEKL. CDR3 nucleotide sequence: TGCGCCAGCAGCGAAACACCGCTTAGCGCTGGCTACGAGCAGTACTTC. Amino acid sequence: CASSETPLSAGYEQYF.

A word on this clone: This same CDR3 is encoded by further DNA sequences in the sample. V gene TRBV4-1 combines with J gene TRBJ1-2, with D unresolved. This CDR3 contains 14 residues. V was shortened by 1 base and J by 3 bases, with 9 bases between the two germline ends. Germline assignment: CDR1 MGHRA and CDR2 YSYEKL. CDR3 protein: CASSQVRGDYGYTF. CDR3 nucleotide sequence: TGCGCCAGCAGCCAAGTCCGGGGTGACTATGGCTACACCTTC.

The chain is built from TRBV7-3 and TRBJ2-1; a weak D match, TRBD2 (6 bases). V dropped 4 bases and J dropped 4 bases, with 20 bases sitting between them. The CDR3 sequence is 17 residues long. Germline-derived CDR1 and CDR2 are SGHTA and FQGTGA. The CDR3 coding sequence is TGTGCCAGCAGCTCAGGGTTTGGGGGGAGTCGGTACAATGAGCAGTTCTTC. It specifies CASSSGFGGSRYNEQFF. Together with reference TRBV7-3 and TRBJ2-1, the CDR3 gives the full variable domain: GAGVSQTPSNKVTEKGKYVELRCDPISGHTALYWYRQSLGQGPEFLIYFQGTGAADDSGLPNDRFFAVRPEGSVSTLKIQRTERGDSAVYLCASSSGFGGSRYNEQFFGPGTRLTVL.

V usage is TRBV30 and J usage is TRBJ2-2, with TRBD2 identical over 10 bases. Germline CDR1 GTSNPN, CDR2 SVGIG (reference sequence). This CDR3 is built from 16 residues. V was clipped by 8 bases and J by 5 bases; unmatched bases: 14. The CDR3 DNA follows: TGTGCCCGATCCCGGCTAGCGGGAGTGGGGACCGGGGAGCTGTTTTTT. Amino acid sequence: CARSRLAGVGTGELFF.